The 11 T cell receptor beta chains presented below share a single source sample, sequenced in a study of cytomegalovirus exposure and HLA in healthy donors. The PCR used 60 Vbeta and 13 Jbeta primers. TCRdb's table, derived via immunoSEQ multiplex PCR, lists solely in-frame clones and lacks some. Here the sample spans under 200,000 clones, about 80% being singletons. The material sequenced was PBMCs. These TCRs come from a woman aged 40-49 years in good health and CMV-seronegative.

The gene calls are TRBV5-1 and TRBJ1-4; maybe TRBD1 (5 bases). Germline V gene lookup returns CDR1 SGHRS and CDR2 YFSETQ. The CDR3 totals 14 residues. With 1 base removed from V and 7 bases from J, the gap between germline ends came to 11 bases. CDR3 amino acids: CASSLRGDGEKLFF. CDR3 DNA: TGCGCCAGCAGCTTGCGGGGGGACGGTGAAAAACTGTTTTTT. Variable domain in full (rest from reference TRBV5-1 and TRBJ1-4): KAGVTQTPRYLIKTRGQQVTLSCSPISGHRSVSWYQQTPGQGLQFLFEYFSETQRNKGNFPGRFSGRQFSNSRSEMNVSTLELGDSALYLCASSLRGDGEKLFFGSGTQLSVL.

The V call is TRBV30, the J call TRBJ2-7; 7 nucleotides match TRBD2. V lost 0 bases, J lost 7 bases, and 3 bases stayed unmatched. The CDR3 loop spans 12 amino acids. The V gene's germline CDR1 is GTSNPN and CDR2 SVGIG (reference sequence). The CDR3 sequence is CAWSVTGGEQYF. In DNA form, the CDR3 reads TGTGCCTGGAGTGTAACGGGGGGTGAGCAGTACTTC.

This clone has just one count. V and J are TRBV5-1 and TRBJ2-3, with 16 positions matching TRBD2. V lost 3 bases and J lost 3; bases outside the gene matches: 4. Germline CDR1 SGHRS, CDR2 YFSETQ. The CDR3 is made up of 17 amino acids. The DNA for the CDR3 is TGCGCCAGCAGCTCGGGACTAGCGGGGGGGCTAACAGATACGCAGTATTTT. Translating it yields CASSSGLAGGLTDTQYF.

This rearrangement joins TRBV18 to TRBJ2-7, with D perhaps matching TRBD2 (6 bases). The CDR3 length is 14 residues. The V and J ends lost 2 bases and 4 bases respectively, with 12 bases between them. Germline lookup yields CDR1 KGHSH and CDR2 LQKENI. In nucleotides, the CDR3 is TGTGCCAGCTCACCATCTAGCGAAGGTTACGAGCAGTACTTC. It is translated as CASSPSSEGYEQYF. The full variable domain, its missing parts supplied by reference TRBV18 and TRBJ2-7, is NAGVMQNPRHLVRRRGQEARLRCSPMKGHSHVYWYRQLPEEGLKFMVYLQKENIIDESGMPKERFSAEFPKEGPSILRIQQVVRGDSAAYFCASSPSSEGYEQYFGPGTRLTVT.

This chain connects TRBV19 to TRBJ1-2, with D possibly matching TRBD1 (6 bases). CDR3 length: 12 residues. Germline V gives CDR1 LNHDA, CDR2 SQIVND (reference sequence). V lost 5 bases and J lost 7, with 11 bases in between. This CDR3 is CASSSQGCGYTF. The CDR3 DNA reads as TGTGCCAGTAGTTCACAGGGTTGTGGCTACACCTTC.

This sequence joins TRBV21-1 and TRBJ1-5; the table assigns TRBD1, which was not confirmed against the DNA. TRBV21-1 is a pseudogene. The CDR3 sequence is 16 residues long. CDR3 nucleotide sequence: TGTGCCAGCAGCAAAGATATCAGGGTGTGCAATCAGCCCCAGCATTTT. Its protein product is CASSKDIRVCNQPQHF.

V is TRBV27 and J is TRBJ1-2, with no clear D. Trimming shortened V by 6 bases and J by 5 bases, and 16 bases separated the two germline ends. This CDR3 has 14 amino acids. Germline V lookup: CDR1 MNHEY, CDR2 SMNVEV (reference sequence). The DNA of the CDR3 is TGTGCCAGCAGCATAGCCTCTCTCGGGTATGGCTACACCTTC. It codes for CASSIASLGYGYTF.

This clone was seen once. The J gene is TRBJ2-2, the V gene TRBV7-3; D is perhaps TRBD1 (5 bases). V dropped 5 bases and J dropped 1 base, with 26 bases sitting between them. The germline V gene encodes CDR1 SGHTA and CDR2 FQGTGA. The CDR3 is made up of 20 amino acids. The CDR3 region has the DNA TGTGCCAGCAGCAACAGCCCCCTCGTGGCAGGGCGAGAGAACACCGGGGAGCTGTTTTTT. Translation gives CASSNSPLVAGRENTGELFF.

The chain is built from TRBV27 and TRBJ1-5, with D uncertain. CDR3 length: 15 amino acids. The V gene's germline CDR1 is MNHEY and CDR2 SMNVEV (reference sequence). Trimming pared 1 base from V and 0 bases from J, leaving 7 bases between. The CDR3 is CASSLFGSSNQPQHF. As DNA, the CDR3 is TGTGCCAGCAGTTTATTTGGCAGTAGCAATCAGCCCCAGCATTTT.

This chain joins TRBV7-6 and TRBJ2-1, with 10 bases aligning to TRBD2. Trimming at V came to 5 bases and at J to 0 bases, leaving 7 bases not matched to a gene. The CDR3 consists of 17 residues. Germline CDR1 SGHVS, CDR2 FNYEAQ. The CDR3 DNA reads TGTGCCAGCAGCCCGGGACTAGCGCTAAGCTCCTACAATGAGCAGTTCTTC. It codes for CASSPGLALSSYNEQFF.

The chain has TRBV10-2 and TRBJ1-5, with D hard to call. The CDR3 loop spans 14 amino acids. The V gene lost 1 base and the J gene lost 5 bases, with 9 bases spanning the gap. The germline CDR1 and CDR2 sequences are WSHSY and SAAADI. Written as DNA, the CDR3 is TGCGCCAGCAGTGAGTGGGCAGTAGATCAGCCCCAGCATTTT. Translation gives CASSEWAVDQPQHF.